In this sample, the clone carrying this T cell receptor (beta chain) turned up many times. The data are from a study of T cells in Graves' hyperthyroidism and ophthalmopathy. Regions amplified from RNA transcripts were the TCR beta CDR3 regions. The primer set for the first-round RT-PCR of the TCR CDR3 was HTBI. TCRdb called the multiplex PCR reads again in MiXCR, with one record for every CDR3 protein. This table has about 690,000 distinct CDR3 sequences, around a sixth appearing once. Germline CDR1 reads LNHDA; CDR2 reads SQIVND (reference sequence). The CDR3 has 15 amino acids. V gave up 5 bases and J gave up 5 bases; unmatched junction bases: 12.

Sequenced material: blood. The chain combines TRBV19 with TRBJ2-7; 7 positions agree with TRBD1. The sequence was obtained from a man aged 45-65 years with Graves' hyperthyroidism. CDR3 sequence (DNA): TGTGCCAGTAGTCCGGGACAGTCTGGAAGTGACGAGCAGTACTTC. It specifies CASSPGQSGSDEQYF. Using reference TRBV19 and TRBJ2-7 for the parts outside the CDR3, the full variable domain is DGGITQSPKYLFRKEGQNVTLSCEQNLNHDAMYWYRQDPGQGLRLIYYSQIVNDFQKGDIAEGYSVSREKKESFPLTVTSAQKNPTAFYLCASSPGQSGSDEQYFGPGTRLTVT.